This is a list of T cell receptor beta chains from one sample in a study of technical replicates of blood from a handful of donors. Method: immunoSEQ multiplex PCR; TCRdb's copy keeps in-frame clones and lacks some. The sample lists approximately 97,000 clones; roughly 95% were seen once. Sequencing was done on a sample of T cells isolated from PBMCs. These receptors all stem from a human donor in good health. CDR3s include the opening cysteine and the closing phenylalanine or tryptophan. D genes are given only for firm matches. Size is omitted from some rows. Given values are once, few, many or a class for expanded clones.

D gene,J gene,V gene,clone size,CDR3 DNA,CDR3 protein
.,TRBJ2-6,TRBV7-3,.,TGTGCCAGCACCTCCTCTGGGGCCAACGTCCTGACTTTC,CASTSSGANVLTF
TRBD1,TRBJ2-1,TRBV5-8,.,TGTGCCAGCAGCCGAGACCTGGACAGGGGTTATTACAATGAGCAGTTCTTC,CASSRDLDRGYYNEQFF
.,TRBJ1-2,TRBV16,.,TGTGCCAGCAGCCAACTTGGCGGGGACTATGGCTACACCTTC,CASSQLGGDYGYTF
.,TRBJ2-1,TRBV18,.,TGTGCCAGCTCCCCCTCTTACAATGAGCAGTTCTTC,CASSPSYNEQFF
.,TRBJ1-2,TRBV2,.,TGTGCCAGCAGAGGAGGTGATGGCTACACCTTC,CASRGGDGYTF
.,TRBJ2-1,TRBV11-3,once,TGTGCCAGCAGCCCTTCCGTAGGAGGGCTTAACAATGAGCAGTTCTTC,CASSPSVGGLNNEQFF
TRBD2,TRBJ2-7,TRBV27,.,TGTGCCAGCAAGGCAGGACTAGCGGGGTACGAGCAGTACTTC,CASKAGLAGYEQYF
.,TRBJ1-3,TRBV7-2,.,TGTGCCAGCAGCTTACAGGGAAGGGAAGGAAACACCATATATTTT,CASSLQGREGNTIYF
TRBD2,TRBJ2-1,TRBV29-1,.,TGCAGCGCCTCTAGCGGGAGAGCCGATGAGCAGTTCTTC,CSASSGRADEQFF
TRBD2,TRBJ2-1,TRBV5-1,few,TGCGCCAGCAGCTTGGCCCCTGGGGGAGGGTCCTACAATGAGCAGTTCTTC,CASSLAPGGGSYNEQFF
.,TRBJ1-1,TRBV6-5,once,TGTGCCAGCAGTTACTACGGGACAAGGATGGCTGAAGCTTTCTTT,CASSYYGTRMAEAFF
.,TRBJ1-5,TRBV27,.,TGTGCCAGCAGTTTATTGTCGGGCAATCAGCCCCAGCATTTT,CASSLLSGNQPQHF
.,TRBJ2-7,TRBV4-1,once,TGCGCCAGCAGCCAAGCAGCAGGGGCCTACGAGCAGTACTTC,CASSQAAGAYEQYF
TRBD2,TRBJ2-5,TRBV5-4,.,TGTGCCAGCAGCCCCCTTCGCGGGAGTCAAGAGACCCAGTACTTC,CASSPLRGSQETQYF
TRBD1,TRBJ1-1,TRBV27,.,TGTGCCAGCAGTTTACTCAGGGGGCAAGCTTTCTTT,CASSLLRGQAFF
.,TRBJ1-2,TRBV28,.,TGTGCCAGCAGTTTTGAGGGCTCCCCCCTCTATGGCTACACCTTC,CASSFEGSPLYGYTF
.,TRBJ2-5,TRBV28,.,TGTGCCAGCAGTTTTCAGGTACAAGAGACCCAGTACTTC,CASSFQVQETQYF
.,TRBJ2-2,TRBV10-3,.,TGTGCCATCAGTGAGACTAGCCCCGGGGAGCTGTTTTTT,CAISETSPGELFF
TRBD2,TRBJ2-7,TRBV5-4,.,TGTGCCAGCAGCGCCTTTGCCCGGGAGGCCTACGAGCAGTACTTC,CASSAFAREAYEQYF
.,TRBJ1-3,TRBV4-1,.,TGCGCCAGCAGCCAAGGCCAGGGTTCTGGAAACACCATATATTTT,CASSQGQGSGNTIYF
TRBD2,TRBJ2-7,TRBV28,.,TGTGCCAGCGGGGGACTAGCGATCTCCTACGAGCAGTACTTC,CASGGLAISYEQYF
.,TRBJ1-5,TRBV6-6,.,TGTGCCAGCAGTTACCGAGACAGGTTTCAGCCCCAGCATTTT,CASSYRDRFQPQHF
.,TRBJ2-7,TRBV6-5,.,TGTGCCAGCAGTTCATCAGGTTACGAGCAGTACTTC,CASSSSGYEQYF
TRBD2,TRBJ2-5,TRBV19,.,TGTGCCAGTATCTCGGTTAATGTAAAGGCCTGGACTAGATTAGAGACCCAGTACTTC,CASISVNVKAWTRLETQYF
.,TRBJ1-1,TRBV6-5,.,TGTGCCACCAACGCGGGGGGCCTTGAAGCTTTCTTT,CATNAGGLEAFF
.,TRBJ2-3,TRBV18,.,TGTGCCAGCTCAGGACAGGAGGGTACGCAGTATTTT,CASSGQEGTQYF
.,TRBJ1-1,TRBV21-1,.,TGTGCCAGCAGTCTATCACAGCCAGAAGCTTTCTTT,CASSLSQPEAFF
.,TRBJ1-3,TRBV10-3,once,TGTGCCATCAGCCAGGCCACTAGCTCTGGAAACACCATATATTTT,CAISQATSSGNTIYF
TRBD1,TRBJ1-6,TRBV4-3,once,TGCGCCAGCAGCCAAGAGCCCAGGGGTGGGACAGGGATGTATGGGTCACCCCTCCACTTT,CASSQEPRGGTGMYGSPLHF
TRBD2,TRBJ2-1,TRBV27,.,TGTGCCAGCAGAGGACTAGCGGGGAAATACAATGAGCAGTTCTTC,CASRGLAGKYNEQFF
.,TRBJ1-2,TRBV18,.,TGTGCCAGCTCACTGTCACACACGGAGCATGGCTACACCTTC,CASSLSHTEHGYTF
.,TRBJ1-3,TRBV5-6,.,TGTGCCAGCAGCCCGGGACTGCTCTCTGGAAACACCATATATTTT,CASSPGLLSGNTIYF
TRBD1,TRBJ2-1,TRBV28,.,TGTGCCAGCAGTCAAGACAGGGACGATGAGCAGTTCTTC,CASSQDRDDEQFF
.,TRBJ2-2,TRBV5-6,.,TGTGCCAGCAGCTTACGAGAGACTCAGAACACCGGGGAGCTGTTTTTT,CASSLRETQNTGELFF
.,TRBJ2-1,TRBV4-2,once,TGTGCCAGCAGCCAAGACCTGATGGACTCTCATCACAATGAGCAGTTCTTC,CASSQDLMDSHHNEQFF
TRBD2,TRBJ2-7,TRBV4-2,.,TGTGCCAGCAGCGATACAGCGGGAGGTACCTACGAGCAGTACTTC,CASSDTAGGTYEQYF
.,TRBJ1-5,TRBV9,.,TGTGCCAGCAGCGTAGACAAAAATCAGCCCCAGCATTTT,CASSVDKNQPQHF
.,TRBJ2-1,TRBV6-5,.,TGTGCCAGCAGCCCTACCGGACATTACAATGAGCAGTTCTTC,CASSPTGHYNEQFF
.,TRBJ2-1,TRBV5-6,.,TGTGCCAGCAGCTTGGCCTACAGCAATGAGCAGTTCTTC,CASSLAYSNEQFF
.,TRBJ2-6,TRBV11-2,.,TGTGCCAGCAGCTTATACTCTGGGGCCAACGTCCTGACTTTC,CASSLYSGANVLTF
TRBD2,TRBJ2-1,TRBV9,once,TGTGCCAGCAGCGCGGGGGGGGGCACCTACAATGAGCAGTTCTTC,CASSAGGGTYNEQFF
.,TRBJ2-4,TRBV5-6,once,TGTGCCAGCAGCTTGGCCCGGGTAATCTACGACATTCAGTACTTC,CASSLARVIYDIQYF
TRBD2,TRBJ2-1,TRBV7-3,.,TGTGCCAGCAGCATTGAGGGCGGGAGGGGTGAGCAGTTCTTC,CASSIEGGRGEQFF
TRBD2,TRBJ2-5,TRBV28,.,TGTGCCAGCAGCCCTATAGGGCTAGCGGGAGACGGGGAGACCCAGTACTTC,CASSPIGLAGDGETQYF
TRBD2,TRBJ2-3,TRBV9,once,TGTGCCAGCAGCCAATATCTCGGGGGATCGACTCGGGAGGCAGATACGCAGTATTTT,CASSQYLGGSTREADTQYF
.,TRBJ1-2,TRBV6-1,.,TGTGCCAGCAGCCCACAGGTCACCTATGGCTACACCTTC,CASSPQVTYGYTF
TRBD2,TRBJ2-3,TRBV13,.,TGTGCCAGCAGCTCGGGACTAGCGGGAGCGCCTCCTGGCACAGATACGCAGTATTTT,CASSSGLAGAPPGTDTQYF
.,TRBJ2-7,TRBV5-6,.,TGTGCCAGCAGCATGACTGAATCCTACGAGCAGTACTTC,CASSMTESYEQYF